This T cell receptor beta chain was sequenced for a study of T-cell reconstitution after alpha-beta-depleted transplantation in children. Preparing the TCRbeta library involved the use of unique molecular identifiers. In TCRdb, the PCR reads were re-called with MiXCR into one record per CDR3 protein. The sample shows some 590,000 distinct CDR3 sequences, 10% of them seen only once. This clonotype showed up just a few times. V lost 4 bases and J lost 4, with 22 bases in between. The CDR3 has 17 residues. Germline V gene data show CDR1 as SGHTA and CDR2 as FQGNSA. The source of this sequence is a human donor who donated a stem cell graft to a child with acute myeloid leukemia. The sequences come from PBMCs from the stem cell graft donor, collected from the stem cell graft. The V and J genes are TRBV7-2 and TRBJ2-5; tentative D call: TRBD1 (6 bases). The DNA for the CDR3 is TGTGCCAGCAGCTCAGGGCTGACAGGCAAGGGACGAGAGACCCAGTACTTC. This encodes CASSSGLTGKGRETQYF. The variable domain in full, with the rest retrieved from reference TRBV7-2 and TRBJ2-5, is GAGVSQSPSNKVTEKGKDVELRCDPISGHTALYWYRQSLGQGLEFLIYFQGNSAPDKSGLPSDRFSAERTGGSVSTLTIQRTQQEDSAVYLCASSSGLTGKGRETQYFGPGTRLLVL.